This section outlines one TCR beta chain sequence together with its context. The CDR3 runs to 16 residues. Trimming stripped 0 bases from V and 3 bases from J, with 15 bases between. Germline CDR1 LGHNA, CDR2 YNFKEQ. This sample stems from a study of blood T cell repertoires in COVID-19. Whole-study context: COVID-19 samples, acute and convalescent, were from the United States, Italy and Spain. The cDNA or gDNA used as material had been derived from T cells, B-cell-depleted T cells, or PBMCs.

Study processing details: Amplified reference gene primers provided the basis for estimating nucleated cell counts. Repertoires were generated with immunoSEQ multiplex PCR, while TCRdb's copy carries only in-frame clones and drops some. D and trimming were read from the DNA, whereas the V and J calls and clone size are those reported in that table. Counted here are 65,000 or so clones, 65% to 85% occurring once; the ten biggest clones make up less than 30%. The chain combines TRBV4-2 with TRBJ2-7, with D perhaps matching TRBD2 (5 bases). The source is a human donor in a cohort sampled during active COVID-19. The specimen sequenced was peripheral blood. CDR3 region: CASSQERTGGYYEQYF. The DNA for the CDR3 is TGTGCCAGCAGCCAAGAACGGACCGGAGGTTACTACGAGCAGTACTTC.